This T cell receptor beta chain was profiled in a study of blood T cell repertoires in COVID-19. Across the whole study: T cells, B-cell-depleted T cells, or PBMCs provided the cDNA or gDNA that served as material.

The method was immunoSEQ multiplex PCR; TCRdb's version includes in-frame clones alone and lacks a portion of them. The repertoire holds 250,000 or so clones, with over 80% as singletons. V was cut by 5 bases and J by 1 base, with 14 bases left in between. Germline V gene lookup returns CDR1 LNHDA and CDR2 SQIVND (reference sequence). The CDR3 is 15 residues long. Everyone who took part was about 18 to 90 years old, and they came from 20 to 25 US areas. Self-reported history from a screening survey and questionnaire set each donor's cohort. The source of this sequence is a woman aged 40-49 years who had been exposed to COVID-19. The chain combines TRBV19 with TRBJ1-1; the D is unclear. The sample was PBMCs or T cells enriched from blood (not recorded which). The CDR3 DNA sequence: TGTGCCAGTAGTTCGGCACGGAGGACGAACACTGAAGCTTTCTTT. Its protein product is CASSSARRTNTEAFF.